The 8 T cell receptor beta chains presented below share a single source sample, sequenced in a study of cytomegalovirus exposure and HLA in healthy donors. The PCR made use of 60 Vbeta and 13 Jbeta primers. This table comes from immunoSEQ multiplex PCR, and its TCRdb copy is limited to in-frame clones, with some not included. The repertoire table contains 200,000 to 250,000 clones. What was sequenced was PBMCs. The origin of the receptors is a woman aged 25 to 39 in good health and CMV-seropositive.

J is TRBJ2-2 and V is TRBV5-4; TRBD1 agrees at 9 bases. Germline CDR1 and CDR2: SGHNT and YYREEE (reference sequence). The CDR3 consists of 14 residues. The V gene end was trimmed by 0 bases and the J gene end by 10 bases; junction bases not matched to a gene: 4. CDR3 in amino acids: CASSLDRGRKELFF. DNA for the CDR3: TGTGCCAGCAGCTTGGACAGGGGGCGAAAGGAGCTGTTTTTT.

The rearrangement links TRBV5-1 to TRBJ2-7, with 10 bases fitting TRBD1. Germline CDR1 reads SGHRS; CDR2 reads YFSETQ. After removal of 3 bases from V and 6 bases from J, the junction contained 9 bases not matched to a gene. The CDR3 loop spans 15 amino acids. The CDR3 DNA follows: TGCGCCAGCAGCTCAAGGACAGGGGGTCCTATCGAGCAGTACTTC. This gives the protein CASSSRTGGPIEQYF.

V gene TRBV5-1 combines with J gene TRBJ2-1; no definite D call. The CDR3 is made up of 15 amino acids. The germline CDR1 and CDR2 sequences are SGHRS and YFSETQ. Trimming pared 7 bases from V and 8 bases from J, leaving 22 bases between. The CDR3 region is CASGLAGHLLHEQFF. The CDR3, as DNA: TGCGCCAGCGGGCTGGCAGGCCACCTCCTCCATGAGCAGTTCTTC.

The genes are TRBV19 and TRBJ2-2, with D perhaps matching TRBD1 (6 bases). The CDR3 is 16 residues long. V gave up 5 bases and J gave up 6 bases, with 19 bases separating them. CDR1 is LNHDA, CDR2 SQIVND, per germline (reference sequence). The CDR3 is CASSLADSSFSGELFF. The CDR3 region has the DNA TGTGCCAGTAGTTTGGCGGACAGTTCATTCTCCGGGGAGCTGTTTTTT.

The rearrangement joins TRBV30 to TRBJ1-2; 11 nucleotides match TRBD1. The CDR3 length is 13 residues. V trimming: 3 bases; J trimming: 5 bases; junction bases outside the gene matches: 2. Looked up from germline, CDR1 is GTSNPN and CDR2 is SVGIG (reference sequence). The CDR3 DNA is TGTGCCTGGAGAGGACAGGGGGCGTATGGCTACACCTTC. This sequence encodes CAWRGQGAYGYTF.

This CDR3 reads CASSLQGATEAFF. The CDR3 coding sequence is TGCGCCAGCAGCTTGCAGGGGGCCACTGAAGCTTTCTTT. The V call is TRBV5-1, the J call TRBJ1-1; 8 bases are a match to TRBD1. Per germline, CDR1 SGHRS and CDR2 YFSETQ. The CDR3 has 13 amino acids. V shed 1 base and J 4 bases; nucleotides not matched to a gene: 0.

This chain connects TRBV7-9 to TRBJ2-5, with TRBD2 as a possible D gene (5 bases). The J call could be wrong; TRBJ2-7 is a better fit for the DNA end. The CDR3 runs 15 residues. The germline V gene encodes CDR1 SEHNR and CDR2 FQNEAQ (reference sequence). The CDR3 nucleotides are TGTGCCAGCAGCAAGGCCGGGGAATCCTCCTACGAGCAGTACTTC. Protein: CASSKAGESSYEQYF.

The rearrangement links TRBV6-6 to TRBJ1-5, with 10 bases fitting TRBD1. Germline-derived CDR1 and CDR2 are MNHNY and SVGAGI (reference sequence). The CDR3 runs 13 residues. J gave up 6 bases and V 7 bases, and 3 bases lay outside the gene matches. CDR3 nucleotides: TGTGCCAGCAAGACAGGGGGCGGTCAGCCCCAGCATTTT. Protein product: CASKTGGGQPQHF.